Below, 23 T cell receptor beta chains from the same sample are listed, as sequenced in a study of T cell clonality in common variable immunodeficiency. Study results and limitations: In common variable immunodeficiency, TCR beta chains reportedly carried fewer deletions and N-nucleotide insertions.

The table came from immunoSEQ multiplex PCR; TCRdb's copy has only in-frame clones and leaves some out. Singletons are absent from the sample, which has some 11,000 clones. No antigen has been assigned to these receptors. Sequencing was performed on peripheral blood mononuclear cells. Every receptor here comes from a human donor with common variable immunodeficiency.

Comments on this clone: The read falls 3 residues short of the CDR3 end, and the missing part is taken from the germline J gene. Other DNA sequences in this specimen translate into the identical CDR3. J is TRBJ2-7 and V is TRBV7-9, with TRBD2 matching over 11 bases. Germline trimming cut 7 bases from V and 6 bases from J; bases unmatched to any gene: 11. This CDR3 spans 15 amino acids. CDR1 is SEHNR, CDR2 FQNEAQ, per germline (reference sequence). The CDR3 is CASTEIAGGPAEQYF. Partial CDR3 DNA: TGTGCCAGCACCGAGATAGCGGGAGGGCCGGCCGAG.

To note about this clone: The read stops 3 residues short of the end of the CDR3; the missing end is completed from the germline J gene. The genes are TRBV5-6 and TRBJ2-1; tentatively, D is TRBD2 (5 bases). Trimming removed 4 bases from V and 9 bases from J, with 8 bases in between. The CDR3 covers 11 residues. The V gene's germline CDR1 is SGHDT and CDR2 YYEEEE. CDR3 loop: CASSRGLEQFF. The DNA read from the CDR3 is TGTGCCAGCAGCCGAGGACTTGAG.

A few counts support this clone. The read terminates 3 residues ahead of where the CDR3 ends, so the germline J gene completes it. J is TRBJ2-7 and V is TRBV18; 10 nucleotides match TRBD2. Germline-derived CDR1 and CDR2 are KGHSH and LQKENI. Germline trimming cut 1 base from V and 0 bases from J; bases unmatched to any gene: 6. The CDR3 has 17 amino acids. CDR3 sequence reads: CASSPLAGGHSSYEQYF. The part of the CDR3 DNA that was read is TGTGCCAGCTCACCACTAGCGGGGGGACATAGCTCCTACGAG.

Worth noting for this clone: Coverage ceases 3 residues before the CDR3 finishes, and the germline J gene fills in the end. The chain has TRBV19 and TRBJ2-2; 7 nucleotides agree with TRBD2. J lost 3 bases, V lost 3 bases, and 4 bases had no gene match. CDR3 size: 15 residues. Germline-derived CDR1 and CDR2 are LNHDA and SQIVND (reference sequence). CDR3 DNA (partial): TGTGCCAGTAGTATCAGCGGGACCTACACCGGGGAG. Its protein product is CASSISGTYTGE. The full CDR3 sequence reads CASSISGTYTGELFF.

This clone is termed medium-sized (0.01 to 0.1%). The read halts 3 residues ahead of the CDR3 end, with the missing end drawn from the germline J gene. The genes are TRBV9 and TRBJ1-1; a weak D match, TRBD1 (6 bases). The CDR3 is made up of 13 amino acids. Germline CDR1 is SGDLS and CDR2 is YYNGEE. V shed 4 bases and J shed 6 bases, with 13 bases lying between them. The CDR3 reads CASSTGTGPEAFF. The CDR3 DNA, read in part, is TGTGCCAGCAGCACAGGGACGGGCCCTGAA.

In the case of this clone: The CDR3 end lies 3 residues beyond the end of the read and is filled in from the germline J gene. The chain couples TRBV7-6 to TRBJ2-2; 8 bases line up with TRBD1. This CDR3 region has 16 residues. J was trimmed by 3 bases and V by 5 bases; bases with no gene match: 8. CDR1 and CDR2 from the germline V gene are SGHVS and FNYEAQ. The CDR3 bases that were read are TGTGCCAGCAGCGTTAGGGGGACAGGTGACACCGGGGAG. This translates into CASSVRGTGDTGE. The whole CDR3 reads CASSVRGTGDTGELFF.

Concerning this clone: The missing CDR3 end, 3 residues past where the read stops, is filled in from the germline J gene. The chain carries TRBV7-9 and TRBJ1-3; D unclear. Per germline, CDR1 SEHNR and CDR2 FQNEAQ (reference sequence). The CDR3 loop spans 15 amino acids. The V end was cut by 1 base, the J end by 0 bases, with 7 bases between. The CDR3 is CASSLGAGSGNTIYF. CDR3 DNA (partial): TGTGCCAGCAGCTTAGGTGCCGGCTCTGGAAACACC.

This clone was seen only a few times. The CDR3 is cut off 3 residues early in the read; its end comes from the germline J gene. The V call is TRBV7-3, the J call TRBJ2-2; 7 bases align to TRBD2. CDR3 length: 17 residues. V lost 5 bases, J lost 2 bases, and 11 bases stayed unmatched. CDR1 and CDR2 (germline): SGHTA, FQGTGA. The CDR3 region is CASSPYRASGNTGELFF. The covered CDR3 bases are TGTGCCAGCAGCCCCTACCGGGCTAGCGGAAACACCGGGGAG.

This clone has just a few counts. The read finishes 3 residues shy of the CDR3 end, and the germline J gene is used to complete it. V is TRBV7-6 and J is TRBJ2-5; the D gene is possibly TRBD2 (7 bases). CDR3 size: 15 residues. V lost 0 bases, J lost 5 bases, and 13 bases lay in between. In germline, CDR1 is SGHVS, CDR2 FNYEAQ. The part of the CDR3 DNA that was read is TGTGCCAGCAGCTTAGCTGCGGGGGCGGGGGAGACC. This codes for CASSLAAGAGET. From start to end, the CDR3 is CASSLAAGAGETQYF.

This clone was seen a few times. The read terminates 3 residues before the CDR3 end, so the remaining end is supplied by the germline J gene. The gene calls are TRBV18 and TRBJ2-2; D not resolved. Germline values: CDR1 KGHSH, CDR2 LQKENI. Between the trimmed V and J ends, which lost 0 bases and 0 bases, there was a span of 8 bases. This CDR3 is built from 16 residues. The sequenced part of the CDR3 DNA is TGTGCCAGCTCACCACCGTCCAGGCCGAACACCGGGGAG. It translates to CASSPPSRPNTGE. The complete CDR3 reads CASSPPSRPNTGELFF.

This clone qualifies as medium-sized. The CDR3 end is not reached by the read, which stops 3 residues before it; the germline J gene fills it in. V gene TRBV28 combines with J gene TRBJ2-1; no clear D. With 1 base removed from V and 0 bases from J, the gap between germline ends came to 10 bases. Germline CDR1 MDHEN, CDR2 SYDVKM. The CDR3 is 16 residues long. The sequenced CDR3 bases are TGTGCCAGCAGTTTATTCTCACTGAGCTCCTACAATGAG. Amino acid sequence: CASSLFSLSSYNE. The CDR3 in full is CASSLFSLSSYNEQFF.

This clone came up a few times. The sequence runs out 3 residues before the end of the CDR3; the remainder is reconstructed from the germline J gene. The gene calls are TRBV18 and TRBJ2-7, with D possibly being TRBD1 (7 bases). The germline V and J ends were trimmed by 2 bases and 3 bases, with 14 bases remaining between them. The CDR3 runs 15 residues. The germline V gene has CDR1 KGHSH and CDR2 LQKENI. The sequenced part of the CDR3 DNA is TGTGCCAGCTCACCAAAACAGGGGAGGTACTACGAG. It is translated as CASSPKQGRYYE. The whole CDR3 protein is CASSPKQGRYYEQYF.

In the case of this clone: The missing CDR3 end, 3 residues past where the read stops, is filled in from the germline J gene. This specimen includes other DNA sequences encoding the same CDR3. V is TRBV18 and J is TRBJ2-5; TRBD1 matches 10 bases. V gave up 3 bases and J gave up 5 bases; unmatched junction bases: 12. CDR1 is KGHSH, CDR2 LQKENI, per germline. The CDR3 runs 17 residues. The sequenced part of the CDR3 DNA is TGTGCCAGCTCACCTTCGACAGGGGGCGCTATAGGGGAGACC. Translated: CASSPSTGGAIGET. The whole CDR3 region reads CASSPSTGGAIGETQYF.

This clone was counted between two and nine times. The missing CDR3 end, 3 residues past where the read stops, is filled in from the germline J gene. This chain connects TRBV2 to TRBJ2-2, with TRBD2 matching over 7 bases. Trimming at V came to 8 bases and at J to 5 bases, leaving 8 bases not matched to a gene. There are 14 residues in the CDR3. Germline V lookup: CDR1 SNHLY, CDR2 FYNNEI. CDR3 bases read: TGTGCCAGCTCACCTAGCGGCATTACCGGGGAG. Its protein is CASSPSGITGE. The full CDR3 sequence reads CASSPSGITGELFF.

Comment on this clone: The read gets to within 3 residues of the CDR3 end, and the germline J gene fills in the rest. This rearrangement joins TRBV29-1 to TRBJ2-5, with D perhaps matching TRBD2 (6 bases). V was cut by 3 bases and J by 5 bases, with 16 bases left in between. The CDR3 extends over 14 amino acids. CDR1 SQVTM and CDR2 ANQGSEA come from the germline V gene. Partial CDR3 DNA: TGCAGCGTTGATTGCCAGCAACGGGGGGAGACC. This translates into CSVDCQQRGET. The whole CDR3 sequence reads CSVDCQQRGETQYF.

About this clone itself: The DNA ends 3 residues before the CDR3 does, and the rest of the CDR3 is filled in from the germline J gene. V usage is TRBV19 and J usage is TRBJ2-1; the match to TRBD1 covers 8 bases. Germline V gene data show CDR1 as LNHDA and CDR2 as SQIVND (reference sequence). Germline trimming cut 2 bases from V and 2 bases from J; bases unmatched to any gene: 8. The CDR3 loop spans 17 amino acids. The CDR3: CASSIRGHRGTYNEQFF. CDR3 bases read: TGTGCCAGTAGTATACGTGGGCACAGGGGGACCTACAATGAG.

On this clone: The sequenced fragment ends 3 residues before the CDR3 boundary, so the rest is inferred from the germline J gene. This chain links TRBV29-1 with TRBJ2-3; TRBD2 matches 8 bases. V gave up 6 bases and J gave up 5 bases; unmatched junction bases: 7. Germline CDR1 is SQVTM and CDR2 is ANQGSEA. This CDR3 contains 13 residues. CDR3 sequence reads: CSVAAGAGDTQYF. CDR3 bases read: TGCAGCGTCGCAGCGGGAGCGGGAGATACG.

Notes on this clone: The read gets to within 3 residues of the CDR3 end, and the germline J gene fills in the rest. The chain carries TRBV6-2 or TRBV6-3 and TRBJ2-7, with D possibly being TRBD2 (7 bases). There are 14 residues in the CDR3. Trimming removed 5 bases from V and 2 bases from J, with 13 bases in between. CDR1 is MNHEY and CDR2 is SVGEGT in the germline V gene. The sequenced part of the CDR3 DNA is TGTGCCAGCAGTCGCTGGGGGGGGCCCTACGAG. Translated: CASSRWGGPYE. The whole CDR3 sequence reads CASSRWGGPYEQYF.

With regard to this clone: The CDR3 end falls 3 residues outside the read, so it is completed with the germline J gene. The rearrangement links TRBV7-3 to TRBJ2-7, with 12 bases lining up with TRBD1. Germline CDR1 SGHTA, CDR2 FQGTGA. This CDR3 has 15 residues. The J segment lost 2 bases and the V segment lost 5 bases, leaving 4 bases of the junction unmatched. Partial CDR3 DNA: TGTGCCAGCAGCCAGGGGACAGGGGGCCCCTACGAG. Translated: CASSQGTGGPYE. The whole CDR3 reads CASSQGTGGPYEQYF. Filled out from reference TRBV7-3 and TRBJ2-7, the complete variable domain reads GAGVSQTPSNKVTEKGKYVELRCDPISGHTALYWYRQSLGQGPEFLIYFQGTGAADDSGLPNDRFFAVRPEGSVSTLKIQRTERGDSAVYLCASSQGTGGPYEQYFGPGTRLTVT.

Many counts were recorded for this clone. The CDR3 is cut off 3 residues early in the read; its end comes from the germline J gene. The V gene is TRBV7-8, the J gene TRBJ2-4, with 12 positions matching TRBD2. From germline, CDR1 is SGHVS and CDR2 FQNEAQ. This CDR3 spans 16 amino acids. Here the CDR3 reads CASSLPWPTSGGIQYF. CDR3 DNA, as far as it was read: TGTGCCAGCAGCCTACCTTGGCCGACTAGCGGGGGTATT.

Worth noting for this clone: Coverage ceases 3 residues before the CDR3 finishes, and the germline J gene fills in the end. The chain carries TRBV6-2 or TRBV6-3 and TRBJ1-5; TRBD1 agrees at 8 bases. CDR1 is MNHEY, CDR2 SVGEGT, per germline. This CDR3 has 13 amino acids. Losses at the gene ends were 6 bases for V and 6 bases for J; bases not matched to a gene: 4. The CDR3 bases that were read are TGTGCCAGCAGGACAGGGGTTAGTCAGCCC. Its protein product is CASRTGVSQP. From start to end, the CDR3 is CASRTGVSQPQHF.

On this clone itself: The read ends 3 residues shy of where the CDR3 ends; the end is completed using the germline J gene. The rearrangement uses TRBV20-1 and TRBJ1-5, with a possible D match to TRBD1 (5 bases). Between the trimmed V and J ends, which lost 6 bases and 7 bases, there was a span of 19 bases. The CDR3 loop spans 14 amino acids. CDR1 and CDR2 (germline): DFQATT, SNEGSKA (reference sequence). Incomplete CDR3 DNA: TGCAGTGCCCCCGGTCAGGGAATAGGGCAGCCC. It is translated as CSAPGQGIGQP. The whole CDR3 protein is CSAPGQGIGQPQHF.

Details on this clone: The CDR3 end falls 3 residues outside the read, so it is completed with the germline J gene. The chain couples TRBV18 to TRBJ2-7, with a tentative D call TRBD1 (6 bases). This CDR3 spans 15 amino acids. Trimming shortened V by 0 bases and J by 0 bases, and 9 bases separated the two germline ends. The germline CDR1 and CDR2 sequences are KGHSH and LQKENI. Here the CDR3 reads CASSPPGAGSYEQYF. The DNA read from the CDR3 is TGTGCCAGCTCACCACCGGGGGCTGGCTCCTACGAG.